The subject of this entry is one T cell receptor (beta chain). Its cognate antigen is unknown. The sample is drawn from a study of radiotherapy plus CTLA-4 blockade in lung cancer. Study-wide background: For 18% of patients, objective responses occurred, and about 30% had disease control. Findings and caveats of the study: How blood T cell clones changed early, along with interferon-beta, reportedly forecast response best. Clones of tumor-derived TCRs expanded in blood after radiotherapy plus ipilimumab.

Only in-frame clones appear in the TCRdb table, and some are missing; sequencing was by immunoSEQ multiplex PCR. The data show about 38,000 clones, with about 80% seen just once and around 9% held by the top ten. CDR3 size: 17 residues. Focal radiation was given together with CTLA-4 blockade (ipilimumab) to patients with chemo-refractory metastatic non-small-cell lung cancer. The chain combines TRBV12-2 with TRBJ2-2. TRBV12-2 is labeled a pseudogene. The sequencing used peripheral blood, collected from a patient treated with radiotherapy plus ipilimumab. The sequence was collected from a human donor with non-small cell lung cancer who had stable disease on radiotherapy plus ipilimumab. The CDR3 DNA is TGTGCAAGTCGCTTAAGGGGGTGGCGGGGGAACACCGGGGAGCTGTTTTTT. It translates to CASRLRGWRGNTGELFF.